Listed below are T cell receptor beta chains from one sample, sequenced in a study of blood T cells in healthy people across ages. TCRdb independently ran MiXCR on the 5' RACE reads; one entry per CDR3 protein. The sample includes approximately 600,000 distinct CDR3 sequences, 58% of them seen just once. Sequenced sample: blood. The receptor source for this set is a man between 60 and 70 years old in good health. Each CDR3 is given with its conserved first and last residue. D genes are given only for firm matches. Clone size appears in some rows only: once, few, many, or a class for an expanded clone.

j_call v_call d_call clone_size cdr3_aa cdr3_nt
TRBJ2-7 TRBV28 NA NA CASSFLGATYEQYF TGTGCCAGCAGTTTTTTAGGGGCCACCTACGAGCAGTACTTC
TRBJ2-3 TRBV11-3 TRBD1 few CASSFGTGVSDTQYF TGTGCCAGCAGCTTCGGGACAGGGGTGTCAGATACGCAGTATTTT
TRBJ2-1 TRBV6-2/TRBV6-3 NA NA CASSLGPPGQFF TGTGCCAGCAGCCTCGGGCCCCCTGGGCAGTTCTTC
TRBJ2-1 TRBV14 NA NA CASSLPGVTYNEQFF TGTGCCAGCAGCCTGCCCGGGGTTACCTACAATGAGCAGTTCTTC
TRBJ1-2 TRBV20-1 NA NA CSANLQRAGGYTF TGCAGTGCCAACCTCCAGCGGGCTGGGGGCTACACCTTC
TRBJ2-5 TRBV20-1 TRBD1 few CSARDQFQGDQYF TGCAGTGCTAGAGATCAGTTCCAGGGGGACCAGTACTTC
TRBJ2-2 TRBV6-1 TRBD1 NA CASSPGGHARGELFF TGTGCCAGCAGCCCAGGGGGCCATGCTCGCGGGGAGCTGTTTTTT
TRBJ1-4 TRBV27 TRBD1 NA CASSLTGTFEKLFF TGTGCCAGCAGTTTGACAGGGACTTTTGAAAAACTGTTTTTT
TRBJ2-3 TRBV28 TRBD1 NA CATRDSSTSTDTQYF TGTGCCACTCGGGACAGCTCTACTTCCACAGATACGCAGTATTTT
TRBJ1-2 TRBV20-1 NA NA CSAREADLEGYTF TGCAGTGCTAGAGAAGCGGATCTTGAAGGCTACACCTTC
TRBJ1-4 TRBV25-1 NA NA CASSAILGEKLFF TGTGCCAGCAGTGCCATACTCGGGGAAAAACTGTTTTTT
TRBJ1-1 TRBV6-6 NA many CASGEATGYTEAFF TGTGCCAGCGGCGAAGCTACGGGGTACACTGAAGCTTTCTTT
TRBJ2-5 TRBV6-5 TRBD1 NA CASSLRDRDQETQYF TGTGCCAGCAGTCTCCGGGACAGGGACCAAGAGACCCAGTACTTC
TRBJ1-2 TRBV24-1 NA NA CATSVQGAYGYTF TGTGCCACCAGTGTGCAGGGCGCCTATGGCTACACCTTC
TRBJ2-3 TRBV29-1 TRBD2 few CSVATTSGADTQYF TGCAGCGTTGCTACGACTAGCGGGGCAGATACGCAGTATTTT
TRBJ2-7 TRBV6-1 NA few CASTGVSLGEQYF TGTGCCAGCACAGGGGTCTCACTGGGCGAGCAGTACTTC
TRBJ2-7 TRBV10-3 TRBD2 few CAISEGLAGGSYEQYF TGTGCCATCAGTGAAGGACTAGCGGGGGGGTCCTACGAGCAGTACTTC
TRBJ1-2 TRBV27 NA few CASSSSWVGDGYTF TGTGCCAGCAGTTCCTCGTGGGTGGGCGATGGCTACACCTTC
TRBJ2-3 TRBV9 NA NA CASSVAQGGADTQYF TGTGCCAGCAGCGTAGCACAGGGCGGCGCAGATACGCAGTATTTT
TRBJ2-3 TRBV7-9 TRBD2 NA CASAIGSGADTQYF TGTGCCAGTGCTATTGGTAGCGGGGCCGATACGCAGTATTTT
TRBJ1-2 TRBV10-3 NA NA CAISEVQAKDFGYTF TGTGCCATCAGTGAAGTACAGGCCAAGGACTTTGGCTACACCTTC
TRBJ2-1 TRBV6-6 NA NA CASSYGSSYNEQFF TGTGCCAGCAGTTACGGGTCCAGTTACAATGAGCAGTTCTTC
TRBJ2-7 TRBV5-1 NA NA CASSLSGSPSYEQYF TGCGCCAGCAGCTTGTCGGGCAGCCCCTCCTACGAGCAGTACTTC
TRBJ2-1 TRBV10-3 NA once CAISANRDWDEQFF TGTGCCATCAGTGCTAATCGGGACTGGGATGAGCAGTTCTTC
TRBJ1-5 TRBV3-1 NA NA CASSQSGGRGQPQHF TGTGCCAGCAGCCAATCTGGAGGTCGGGGTCAGCCCCAGCATTTT
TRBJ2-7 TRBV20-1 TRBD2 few CSAISSGGAAEQYF TGCAGTGCTATATCAAGCGGGGGGGCCGCCGAGCAGTACTTC
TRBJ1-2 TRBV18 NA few CASSPPIQGSYGYTF TGTGCCAGCTCACCACCGATTCAGGGTTCGTATGGCTACACCTTC
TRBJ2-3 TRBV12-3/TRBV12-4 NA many CASRRDTDTQYF TGTGCCAGCAGACGCGACACAGATACGCAGTATTTT
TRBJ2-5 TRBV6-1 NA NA CASEGSRVGETQYF TGTGCCAGTGAGGGTTCCAGGGTAGGGGAGACCCAGTACTTC
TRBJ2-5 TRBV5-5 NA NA CASSLGLRTAQETQYF TGTGCCAGCAGCCTGGGCCTCAGGACAGCTCAAGAGACCCAGTACTTC
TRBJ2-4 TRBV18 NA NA CASSRAEDREQYF TGTGCCAGCTCAAGGGCCGAGGATAGGGAGCAGTACTTC
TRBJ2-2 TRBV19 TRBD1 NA CASSNTGETGELFF TGTGCCAGTAGTAATACAGGGGAAACCGGGGAGCTGTTTTTT
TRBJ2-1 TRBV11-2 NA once CASSLVSVGEQFF TGTGCCAGCAGCTTAGTTAGCGTTGGTGAGCAGTTCTTC
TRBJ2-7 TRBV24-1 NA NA CATSETGSSYNEQYF TGTGCCACCAGTGAAACAGGGAGCTCCTACAATGAGCAGTACTTC
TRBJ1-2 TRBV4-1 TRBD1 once CASSYIPRQGGKDYTF TGCGCCAGCAGCTATATTCCCCGCCAGGGGGGTAAAGACTACACCTTC
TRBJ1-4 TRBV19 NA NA CASKRTSTNEKLFF TGTGCCAGTAAAAGGACGTCAACTAATGAAAAACTGTTTTTT
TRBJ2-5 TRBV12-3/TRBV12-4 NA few CASSPRDRRLVMETQYF TGTGCCAGCAGTCCTAGAGACCGTCGACTAGTAATGGAGACCCAGTACTTC
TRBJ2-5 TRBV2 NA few CASSDGLGGVETQYF TGTGCCAGCAGTGACGGTTTGGGCGGGGTGGAGACCCAGTACTTC
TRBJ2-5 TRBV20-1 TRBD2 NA CSARGTSGDLQETQYF TGCAGTGCTCGGGGGACTAGCGGGGACCTCCAAGAGACCCAGTACTTC
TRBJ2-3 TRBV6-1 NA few CASSERGGLGGHSTDTQYF TGTGCCAGCAGTGAAAGAGGGGGGTTGGGGGGCCACAGCACAGATACGCAGTATTTT
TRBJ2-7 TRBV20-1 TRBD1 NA CSARTGTGRDEQYF TGCAGTGCTAGAACCGGGACAGGGAGAGACGAGCAGTACTTC
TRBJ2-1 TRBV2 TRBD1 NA CASRTGLGRGEQFF TGTGCCAGCAGGACAGGGCTCGGACGGGGTGAGCAGTTCTTC